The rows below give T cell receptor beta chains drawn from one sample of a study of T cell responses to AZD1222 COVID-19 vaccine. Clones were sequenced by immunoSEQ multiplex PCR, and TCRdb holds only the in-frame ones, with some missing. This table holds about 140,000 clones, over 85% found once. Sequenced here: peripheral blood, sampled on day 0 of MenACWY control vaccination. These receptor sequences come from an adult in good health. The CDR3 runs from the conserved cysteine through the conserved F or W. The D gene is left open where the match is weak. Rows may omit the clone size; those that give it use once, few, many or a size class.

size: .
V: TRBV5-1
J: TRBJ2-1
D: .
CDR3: CASSPGNSYNEQFF
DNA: TGCGCCAGCAGTCCAGGAAACTCCTACAATGAGCAGTTCTTC

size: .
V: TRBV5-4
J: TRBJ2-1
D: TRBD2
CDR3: CASSRYRTSGGDFENNEQFF
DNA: TGTGCCAGCAGCCGATACCGGACTAGCGGGGGGGATTTTGAAAACAATGAGCAGTTCTTC

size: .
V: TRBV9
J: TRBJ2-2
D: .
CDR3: CASSVGVTGELFF
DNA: TGTGCCAGCAGCGTAGGGGTCACCGGGGAGCTGTTTTTT

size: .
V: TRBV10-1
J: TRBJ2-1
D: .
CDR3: CASSDFQGSTYNEQFF
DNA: TGCGCCAGCAGTGACTTTCAGGGATCGACCTACAATGAGCAGTTCTTC

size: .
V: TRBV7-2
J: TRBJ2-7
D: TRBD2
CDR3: CASSFPVTGGSYEQYF
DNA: TGTGCCAGCAGCTTCCCGGTGACGGGGGGCTCCTACGAGCAGTACTTC

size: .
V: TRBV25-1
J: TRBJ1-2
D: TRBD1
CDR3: CASSRTGGATGYTF
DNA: TGTGCCAGCAGTCGGACAGGGGGCGCGACTGGCTACACCTTC

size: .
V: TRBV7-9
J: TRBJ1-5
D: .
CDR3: CASSLGTVNSNQPQHF
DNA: TGTGCCAGCAGCTTAGGGACAGTAAATAGCAATCAGCCCCAGCATTTT

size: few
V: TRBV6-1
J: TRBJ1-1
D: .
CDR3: CASSEGELLNPEAFF
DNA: TGTGCCAGCAGTGAAGGGGAATTATTGAACCCTGAAGCTTTCTTT

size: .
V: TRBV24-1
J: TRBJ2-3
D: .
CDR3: CATRSGESSTQYF
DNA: TGTGCCACCAGATCAGGGGAATCAAGTACGCAGTATTTT

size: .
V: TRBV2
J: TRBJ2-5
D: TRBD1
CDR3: CASSKRTGGQETQYF
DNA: TGTGCCAGCAGTAAAAGGACAGGGGGTCAAGAGACCCAGTACTTC

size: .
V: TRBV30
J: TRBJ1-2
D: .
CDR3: CAWSVGLGLHGYTF
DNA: TGTGCCTGGAGTGTAGGTTTAGGGCTGCATGGCTACACCTTC

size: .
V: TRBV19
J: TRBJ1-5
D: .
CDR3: CASSQGPNQPQHF
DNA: TGTGCCAGTAGCCAGGGTCCCAATCAGCCCCAGCATTTT

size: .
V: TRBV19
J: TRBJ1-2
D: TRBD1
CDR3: CASLGQAATGYTF
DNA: TGTGCCAGTCTGGGACAGGCGGCTACTGGCTACACCTTC

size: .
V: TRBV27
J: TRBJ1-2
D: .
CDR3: CASSSYGYTF
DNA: TGTGCCAGCAGTTCCTATGGCTACACCTTC

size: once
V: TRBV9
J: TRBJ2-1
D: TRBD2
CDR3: CASSGKRGGDNEQFF
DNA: TGTGCCAGCAGCGGAAAGCGGGGTGGGGACAATGAGCAGTTCTTC

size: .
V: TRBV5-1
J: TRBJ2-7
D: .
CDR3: CASSFGMSYEQYF
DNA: TGCGCCAGCAGCTTCGGCATGTCCTACGAGCAGTACTTC

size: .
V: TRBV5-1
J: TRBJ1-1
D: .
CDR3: CASGEVNTEAFF
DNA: TGCGCCAGCGGCGAGGTGAACACTGAAGCTTTCTTT

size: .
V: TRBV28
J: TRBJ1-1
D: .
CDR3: CASSSPPNTEAFF
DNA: TGTGCCAGCAGTTCACCGCCGAACACTGAAGCTTTCTTT

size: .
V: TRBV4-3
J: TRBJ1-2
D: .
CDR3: CASSQDIRDNGYTF
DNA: TGCGCCAGCAGCCAAGATATACGGGACAATGGCTACACCTTC

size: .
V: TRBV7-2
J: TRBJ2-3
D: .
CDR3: CASSRTPGRTTQYF
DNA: TGTGCCAGCAGTCGTACACCTGGGAGGACTACGCAGTATTTT

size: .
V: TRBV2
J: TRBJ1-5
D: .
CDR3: CASGKEYSNQPQHF
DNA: TGTGCCAGCGGGAAGGAGTATAGCAATCAGCCCCAGCATTTT

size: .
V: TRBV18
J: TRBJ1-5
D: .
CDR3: CASSSSRSVSNQPQHF
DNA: TGTGCCAGCTCATCGAGCCGTTCTGTAAGCAATCAGCCCCAGCATTTT

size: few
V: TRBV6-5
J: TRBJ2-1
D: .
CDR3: CASTPLGGFDNEQFF
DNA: TGTGCCAGCACCCCCCTCGGGGGTTTCGACAATGAGCAGTTCTTC

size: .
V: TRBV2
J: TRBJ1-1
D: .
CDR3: CASSEATWTEAFF
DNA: TGTGCCAGCAGTGAAGCTACGTGGACTGAAGCTTTCTTT

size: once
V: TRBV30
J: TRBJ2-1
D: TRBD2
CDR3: CAWRKTSGNEQFF
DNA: TGTGCCTGGAGGAAGACTAGCGGGAATGAGCAGTTCTTC

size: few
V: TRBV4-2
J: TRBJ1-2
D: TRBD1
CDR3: CASSQPDRDNYGYTF
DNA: TGTGCCAGCAGCCAACCGGACAGGGACAACTATGGCTACACCTTC

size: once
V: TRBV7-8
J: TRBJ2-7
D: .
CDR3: CASSLTYRDRKYF
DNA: TGTGCCAGCAGCCTTACCTACAGGGATAGAAAGTACTTC

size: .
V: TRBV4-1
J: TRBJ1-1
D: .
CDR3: CASSQFLSSNTEAFF
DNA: TGCGCCAGCAGCCAATTTCTTAGCTCTAACACTGAAGCTTTCTTT

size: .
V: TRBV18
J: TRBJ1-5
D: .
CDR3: CASSPFVQNQPQHF
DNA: TGTGCCAGCTCACCCTTCGTACAAAATCAGCCCCAGCATTTT

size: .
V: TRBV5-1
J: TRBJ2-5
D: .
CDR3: CASSLGPRASIETQYF
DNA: TGCGCCAGCAGCTTGGGACCGAGGGCGTCTATCGAGACCCAGTACTTC

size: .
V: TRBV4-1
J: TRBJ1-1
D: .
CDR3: CASSQPLKGRPFREAFF
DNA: TGCGCCAGCAGCCAGCCACTTAAGGGTAGGCCTTTTCGTGAAGCTTTCTTT